These T cell receptor beta chains were read from a single sample in a study of control samples from healthy donors and cancer patients. The repertoire was sequenced with immunoSEQ multiplex PCR; TCRdb's copy has only in-frame clones and lacks some. The sample yields 150,000 to 200,000 clones, 91% seen once. Sequenced material: blood. These TCRs come from a woman in her twenties or thirties in good health. Both conserved end residues are part of each CDR3. D genes are given only for firm matches. Clone size, where shown, is once, few, many, or a class for clones that have expanded.

j_gene | d_gene | abundance | v_gene | CDR3nt | CDR3aa
TRBJ1-1 | TRBD1 | - | TRBV12-3/TRBV12-4 | TGTGCCAGCAGTTTAATGGACAGGGGGCCTGTTTTCTTT | CASSLMDRGPVFF
TRBJ1-5 | - | - | TRBV28 | - | CASTLGMANQPQHF
TRBJ2-2 | TRBD1 | once | TRBV6-5 | TGTGCCAGCAGTTGGGGGACAGGGGGCAACGGGGAGCTGTTTTTT | CASSWGTGGNGELFF
TRBJ1-5 | - | - | TRBV28 | TGTGCCAGCAGTTTGGGTCAGAGCAATCAGCCCCAGCATTTT | CASSLGQSNQPQHF
TRBJ1-1 | - | once | TRBV7-2 | TGTGCCAGCAGCTTACACAGGGAAATTGAAGCTTTCTTT | CASSLHREIEAFF
TRBJ2-7 | TRBD1 | - | TRBV28 | TGTGCCAGCAGCGATAGGACAGGGGGCTACGAGCAGTACTTC | CASSDRTGGYEQYF
TRBJ1-3 | TRBD1 | - | TRBV3-1/TRBV3-2 | TGTGCCAGCAGTCCGACAGGGGGCTCTGGAAACACCATATATTTT | CASSPTGGSGNTIYF
TRBJ2-1 | TRBD2 | - | TRBV4-1 | TGCGCCAGCAGCCAACGAGGAGGCGGGGGGGCCAATGAGCAGTTCTTC | CASSQRGGGGANEQFF
TRBJ1-3 | - | once | TRBV7-9 | TGTGCCAGCAGCTTTCAGGGATTTGGAAACACCATATATTTT | CASSFQGFGNTIYF
TRBJ2-7 | - | - | TRBV25-1 | TGTGCCAGCAGTGAATACGAGCAGTACTTC | CASSEYEQYF
TRBJ1-4 | - | - | TRBV25-1 | TGTGCCAGCAGTGAACGTAGGGGGGAAAAACTGTTTTTT | CASSERRGEKLFF
TRBJ1-1 | - | - | TRBV21-1 | TGTGCCAGCAGCAAAAGGGAGGGACAGGGGGCGAGGAACACTGAAGCTTTCTTT | CASSKREGQGARNTEAFF
TRBJ1-5 | - | - | TRBV3-1/TRBV3-2 | TGTGCCAGCAGCCAGGCAGGGGCTCATCAGCCCCAGCATTTT | CASSQAGAHQPQHF
TRBJ2-1 | - | - | TRBV5-1 | TGCGCCAGCAGCTTGACAGGGCAGGGCTACAATGAGCAGTTCTTC | CASSLTGQGYNEQFF
TRBJ2-7 | - | - | TRBV5-4 | TGTGCCAGCCAGAAACACGGGAGCTCCTACGAGCAGTACTTC | CASQKHGSSYEQYF
TRBJ1-2 | - | - | TRBV2 | TGTGCCAGCAGTGAACGGGCAGCACAGTCCTATGGCTACACCTTC | CASSERAAQSYGYTF
TRBJ2-7 | - | - | TRBV4-1 | TGCGCCAGCAGCCAAGTAATCCTTCAGGGACGCCACGAGCAGTACTTC | CASSQVILQGRHEQYF
TRBJ2-7 | TRBD2 | - | TRBV7-3 | TGTGCCAGCAGCGCCGGGACTAGCTCCTACGAGCAGTACTTC | CASSAGTSSYEQYF
TRBJ2-7 | TRBD2 | - | TRBV11-3 | TGTGCCAGCAGCCCCGGGACTACCAACTACGAGCAGTACTTC | CASSPGTTNYEQYF
TRBJ1-1 | TRBD1 | - | TRBV25-1 | TGTGCCAGCAGTGACCTCCCGACAGGGGGCAGGAGCACTGAAGCTTTCTTT | CASSDLPTGGRSTEAFF
TRBJ2-1 | TRBD2 | - | TRBV19 | TGTGCCAGTAGTAGCGGGAGTTTGAACAATGAGCAGTTCTTC | CASSSGSLNNEQFF